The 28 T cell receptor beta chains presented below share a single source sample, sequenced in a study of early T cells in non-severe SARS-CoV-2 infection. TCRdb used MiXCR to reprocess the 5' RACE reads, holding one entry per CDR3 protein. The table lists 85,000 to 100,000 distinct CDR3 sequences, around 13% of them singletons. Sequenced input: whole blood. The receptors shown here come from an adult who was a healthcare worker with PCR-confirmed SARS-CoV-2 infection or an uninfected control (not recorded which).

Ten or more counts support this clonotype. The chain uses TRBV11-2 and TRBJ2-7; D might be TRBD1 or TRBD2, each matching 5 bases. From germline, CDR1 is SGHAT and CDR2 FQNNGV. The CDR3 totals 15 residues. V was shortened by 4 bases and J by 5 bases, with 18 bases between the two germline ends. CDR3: CASSYSRGTSHEQYF. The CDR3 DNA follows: TGTGCCAGCAGCTACTCTCGGGGCACATCCCACGAGCAGTACTTC.

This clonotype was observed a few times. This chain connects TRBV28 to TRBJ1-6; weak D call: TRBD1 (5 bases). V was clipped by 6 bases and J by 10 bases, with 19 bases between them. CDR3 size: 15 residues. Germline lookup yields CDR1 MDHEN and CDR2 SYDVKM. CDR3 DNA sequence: TGTGCCAGCAGACTCGATCCGATCGGGGCATCACCCCTCCACTTT. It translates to CASRLDPIGASPLHF.

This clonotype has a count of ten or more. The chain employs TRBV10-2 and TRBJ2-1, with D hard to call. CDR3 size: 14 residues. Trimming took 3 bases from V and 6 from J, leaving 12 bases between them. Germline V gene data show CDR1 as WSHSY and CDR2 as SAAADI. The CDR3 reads CASSEYLLRNEQFF. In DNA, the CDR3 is TGCGCCAGCAGTGAATATCTCTTACGCAATGAGCAGTTCTTC.

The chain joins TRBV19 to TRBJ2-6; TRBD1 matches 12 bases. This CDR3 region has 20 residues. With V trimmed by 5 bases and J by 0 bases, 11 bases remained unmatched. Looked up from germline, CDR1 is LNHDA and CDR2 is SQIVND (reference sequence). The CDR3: CASSGRRGQGATSGANVLTF. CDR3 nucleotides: TGTGCCAGTAGTGGCCGGAGGGGACAGGGGGCGACCTCTGGGGCCAACGTCCTGACTTTC.

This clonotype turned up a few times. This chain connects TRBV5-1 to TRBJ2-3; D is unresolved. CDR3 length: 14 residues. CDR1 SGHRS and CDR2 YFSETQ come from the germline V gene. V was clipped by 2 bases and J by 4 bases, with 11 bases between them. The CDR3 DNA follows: TGCGCCAGCAGCTTAGCCCGAACGGCAGATACGCAGTATTTT. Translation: CASSLARTADTQYF.

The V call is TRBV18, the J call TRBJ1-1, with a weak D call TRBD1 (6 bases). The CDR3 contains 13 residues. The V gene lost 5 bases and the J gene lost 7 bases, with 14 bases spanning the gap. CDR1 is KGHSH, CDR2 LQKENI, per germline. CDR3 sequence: CASSAGPGVEAFF. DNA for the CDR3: TGTGCCAGCTCAGCGGGCCCAGGGGTTGAAGCTTTCTTT.

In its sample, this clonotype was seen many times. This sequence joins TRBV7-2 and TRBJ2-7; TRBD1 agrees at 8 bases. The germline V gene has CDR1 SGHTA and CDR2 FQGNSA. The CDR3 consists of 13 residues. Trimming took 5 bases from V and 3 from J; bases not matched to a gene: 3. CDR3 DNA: TGTGCCAGCAGCCCACAGGGGGACTACGAGCAGTACTTC. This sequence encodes CASSPQGDYEQYF.

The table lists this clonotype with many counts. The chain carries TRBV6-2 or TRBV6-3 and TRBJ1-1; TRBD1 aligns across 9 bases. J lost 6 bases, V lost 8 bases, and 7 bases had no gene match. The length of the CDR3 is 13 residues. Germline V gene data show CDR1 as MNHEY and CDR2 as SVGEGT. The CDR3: CASGRTGVAEAFF. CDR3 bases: TGTGCCAGCGGACGGACAGGGGTCGCTGAAGCTTTCTTT.

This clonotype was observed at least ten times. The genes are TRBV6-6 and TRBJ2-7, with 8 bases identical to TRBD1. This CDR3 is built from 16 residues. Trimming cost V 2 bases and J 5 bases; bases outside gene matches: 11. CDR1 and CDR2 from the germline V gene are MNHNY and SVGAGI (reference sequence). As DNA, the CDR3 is TGTGCCAGCAGTTACATCCGACAGGGGAGTTCAGACGAGCAGTACTTC. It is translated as CASSYIRQGSSDEQYF.

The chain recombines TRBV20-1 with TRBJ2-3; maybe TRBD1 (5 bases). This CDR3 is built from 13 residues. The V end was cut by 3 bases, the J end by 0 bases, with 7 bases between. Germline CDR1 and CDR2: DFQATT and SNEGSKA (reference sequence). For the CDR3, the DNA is TGCAGTGCTAGGGACATTAGCACAGATACGCAGTATTTT. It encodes CSARDISTDTQYF.

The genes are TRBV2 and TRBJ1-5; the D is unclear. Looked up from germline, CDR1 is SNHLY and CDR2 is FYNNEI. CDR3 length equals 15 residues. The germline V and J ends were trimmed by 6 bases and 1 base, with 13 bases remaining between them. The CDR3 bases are TGTGCCAGCAGAGGACCTAGTGGCAGCAATCAGCCCCAGCATTTT. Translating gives CASRGPSGSNQPQHF.

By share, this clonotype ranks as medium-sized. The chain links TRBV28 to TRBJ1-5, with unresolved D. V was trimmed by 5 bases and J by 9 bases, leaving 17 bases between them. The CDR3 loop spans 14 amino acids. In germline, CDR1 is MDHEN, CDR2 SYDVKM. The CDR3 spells CASSPPDFFWPQHF. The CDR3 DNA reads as TGTGCCAGCAGTCCACCGGACTTTTTTTGGCCCCAGCATTTT. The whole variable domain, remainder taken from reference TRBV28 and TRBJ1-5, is DVKVTQSSRYLVKRTGEKVFLECVQDMDHENMFWYRQDPGLGLRLIYFSYDVKMKEKGDIPEGYSVSREKKERFSLILESASTNQTSMYLCASSPPDFFWPQHFGDGTRLSIL.

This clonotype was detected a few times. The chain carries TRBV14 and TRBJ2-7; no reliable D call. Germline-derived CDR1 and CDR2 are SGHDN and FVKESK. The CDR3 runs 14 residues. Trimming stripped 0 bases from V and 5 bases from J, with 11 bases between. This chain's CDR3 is CASSQEVVVHEQYF. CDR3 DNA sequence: TGTGCCAGCAGCCAAGAAGTGGTAGTCCACGAGCAGTACTTC.

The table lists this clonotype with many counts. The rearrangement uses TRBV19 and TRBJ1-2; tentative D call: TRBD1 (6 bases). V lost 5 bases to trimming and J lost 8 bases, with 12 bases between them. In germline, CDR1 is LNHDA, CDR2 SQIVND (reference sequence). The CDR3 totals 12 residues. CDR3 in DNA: TGTGCCAGTAGTTTCAGGGGATCAGGCTACACCTTC. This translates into CASSFRGSGYTF.

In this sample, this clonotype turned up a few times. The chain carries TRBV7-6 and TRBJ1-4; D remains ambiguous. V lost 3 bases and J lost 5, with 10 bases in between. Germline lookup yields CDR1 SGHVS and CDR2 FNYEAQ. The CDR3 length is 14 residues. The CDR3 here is CASSFRAGNEKLFF. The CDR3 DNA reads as TGTGCCAGCAGCTTTAGGGCGGGGAATGAAAAACTGTTTTTT. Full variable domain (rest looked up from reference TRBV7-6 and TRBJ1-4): GAGVSQSPRYKVTKRGQDVALRCDPISGHVSLYWYRQALGQGPEFLTYFNYEAQQDKSGLPNDRFSAERPEGSISTLTIQRTEQRDSAMYRCASSFRAGNEKLFFGSGTQLSVL.

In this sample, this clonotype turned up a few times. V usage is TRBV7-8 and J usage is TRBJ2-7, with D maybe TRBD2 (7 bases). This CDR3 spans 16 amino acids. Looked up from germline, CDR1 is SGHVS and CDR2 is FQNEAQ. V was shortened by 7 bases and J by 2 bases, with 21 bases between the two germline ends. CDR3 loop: CASMPLGGGLTYEQYF. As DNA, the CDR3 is TGTGCCAGCATGCCTCTAGGGGGGGGCCTAACCTACGAGCAGTACTTC. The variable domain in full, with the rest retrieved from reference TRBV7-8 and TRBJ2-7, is GAGVSQSPRYKVAKRGQDVALRCDPISGHVSLFWYQQALGQGPEFLTYFQNEAQLDKSGLPSDRFFAERPEGSVSTLKIQRTQQEDSAVYLCASMPLGGGLTYEQYFGPGTRLTVT.

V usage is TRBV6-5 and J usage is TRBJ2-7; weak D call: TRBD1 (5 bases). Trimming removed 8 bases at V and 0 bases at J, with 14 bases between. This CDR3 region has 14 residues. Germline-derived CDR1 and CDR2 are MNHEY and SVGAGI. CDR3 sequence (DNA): TGTGCCAGCTCCGTCCGTGACAGCTCCTACGAGCAGTACTTC. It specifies CASSVRDSSYEQYF.

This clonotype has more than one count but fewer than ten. CDR3 residues: CASSFGQGHNEQFF. DNA of the CDR3: TGTGCCAGCAGCTTCGGACAGGGTCACAATGAGCAGTTCTTC. The J gene is TRBJ2-1, the V gene TRBV7-8, with 8 bases lining up with TRBD1. Germline values: CDR1 SGHVS, CDR2 FQNEAQ. Trimming cost V 3 bases and J 5 bases; bases outside gene matches: 3. The CDR3 is 14 amino acids.

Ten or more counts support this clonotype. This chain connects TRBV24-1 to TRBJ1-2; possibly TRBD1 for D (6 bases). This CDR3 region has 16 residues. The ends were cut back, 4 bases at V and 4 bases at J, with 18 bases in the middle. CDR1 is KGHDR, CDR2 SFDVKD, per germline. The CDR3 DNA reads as TGTGCCACCAGTGACTCCACGGACAGCAGGATCTATGGCTACACCTTC. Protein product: CATSDSTDSRIYGYTF.

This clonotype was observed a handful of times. The CDR3 DNA reads TGTGCCAGCAGCCCGGACAGGGGGCTCCAGTACTTC. It yields the protein CASSPDRGLQYF. The chain couples TRBV3-1 to TRBJ2-5, with TRBD1 matching 11 bases. Germline V gene lookup returns CDR1 LGHDT and CDR2 YNNKEL (reference sequence). V shed 4 bases, J shed 10 bases, and the junction held 2 bases outside the gene matches. The CDR3 consists of 12 residues.

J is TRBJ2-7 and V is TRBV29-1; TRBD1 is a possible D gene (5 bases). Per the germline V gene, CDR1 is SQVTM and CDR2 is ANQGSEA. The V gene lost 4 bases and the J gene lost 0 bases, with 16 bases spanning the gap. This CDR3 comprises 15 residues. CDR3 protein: CSVVGGTGASYEQYF. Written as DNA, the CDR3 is TGCAGCGTTGTCGGCGGAACAGGAGCCTCCTACGAGCAGTACTTC.

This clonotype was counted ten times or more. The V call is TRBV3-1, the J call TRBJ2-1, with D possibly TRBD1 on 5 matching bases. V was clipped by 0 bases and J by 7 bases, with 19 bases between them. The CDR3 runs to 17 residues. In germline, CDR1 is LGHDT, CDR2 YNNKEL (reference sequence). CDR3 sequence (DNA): TGTGCCAGCAGCCAAGATCTCGGTGGCAGGGTTGTGAATGAGCAGTTCTTC. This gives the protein CASSQDLGGRVVNEQFF.

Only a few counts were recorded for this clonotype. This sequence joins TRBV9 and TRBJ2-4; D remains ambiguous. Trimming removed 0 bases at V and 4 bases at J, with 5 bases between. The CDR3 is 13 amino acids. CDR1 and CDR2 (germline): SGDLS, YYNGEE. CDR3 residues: CASSVGGKNIQYF. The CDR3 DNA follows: TGTGCCAGCAGCGTAGGCGGTAAAAACATTCAGTACTTC. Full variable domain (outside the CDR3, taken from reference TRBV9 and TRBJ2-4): DSGVTQTPKHLITATGQRVTLRCSPRSGDLSVYWYQQSLDQGLQFLIQYYNGEERAKGNILERFSAQQFPDLHSELNLSSLELGDSALYFCASSVGGKNIQYFGAGTRLSVL.

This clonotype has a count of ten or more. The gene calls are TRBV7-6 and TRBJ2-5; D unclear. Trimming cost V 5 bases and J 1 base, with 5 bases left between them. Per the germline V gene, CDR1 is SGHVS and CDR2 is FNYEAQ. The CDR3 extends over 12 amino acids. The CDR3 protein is CASSRLQETQYF. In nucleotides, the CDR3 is TGTGCCAGCAGCAGGCTCCAAGAGACCCAGTACTTC.

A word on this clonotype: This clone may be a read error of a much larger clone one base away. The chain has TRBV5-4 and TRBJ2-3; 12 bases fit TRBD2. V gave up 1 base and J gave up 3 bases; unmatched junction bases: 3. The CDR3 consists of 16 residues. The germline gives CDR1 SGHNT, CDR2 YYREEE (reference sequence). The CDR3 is CASSLTSGGMTDTQYF. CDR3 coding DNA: TGTGCCAGCAGCTTGACTAGCGGGGGGATGACAGATACGCAGTATTTT.

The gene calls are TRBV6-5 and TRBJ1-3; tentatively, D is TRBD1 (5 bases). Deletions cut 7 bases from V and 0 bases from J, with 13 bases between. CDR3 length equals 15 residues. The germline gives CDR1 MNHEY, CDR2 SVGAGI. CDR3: CASTKVGGSGNTIYF. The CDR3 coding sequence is TGTGCCAGCACAAAGGTCGGGGGCTCTGGAAACACCATATATTTT.

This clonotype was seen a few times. In nucleotides, the CDR3 is TGTGCCATCAGTGAGAGGGGGCTGTTTTACGAGCAGTACTTC. As protein: CAISERGLFYEQYF. The chain employs TRBV10-3 and TRBJ2-7; 7 bases are a match to TRBD1. Trimming at V came to 2 bases and at J to 4 bases, leaving 5 bases not matched to a gene. This CDR3 spans 14 amino acids. Germline CDR1 reads ENHRY; CDR2 reads SYGVKD.

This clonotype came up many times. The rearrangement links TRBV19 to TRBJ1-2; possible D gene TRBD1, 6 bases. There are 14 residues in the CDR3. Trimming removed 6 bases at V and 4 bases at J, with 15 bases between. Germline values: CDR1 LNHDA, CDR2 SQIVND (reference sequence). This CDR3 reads CASRDRMRSYGYTF. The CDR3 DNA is TGTGCCAGTAGAGACAGGATGAGGTCCTATGGCTACACCTTC.